This TCR beta chain was sequenced for a study of blood T cell repertoires in COVID-19. Study at large: The United States, Italy and Spain supplied acute and convalescent COVID-19 samples. T cells, B-cell-depleted T cells, or PBMCs supplied cDNA or gDNA.

Those enrolled in Seattle joined during active infection and were followed longitudinally afterward. How the authors handled the data: Reference gene primers were amplified, and this amplification served to estimate nucleated cell counts. Clones were read by immunoSEQ multiplex PCR, and TCRdb kept only the in-frame ones, dropping some. That table supplies the V and J calls and clone size; D and trimming were determined from the DNA. The sample shows about 170,000 clones, about 90% of them seen only once. CDR3 size: 14 residues. Trimming shortened V by 4 bases and J by 1 base, and 11 bases separated the two germline ends. The V gene's germline CDR1 is SGHRS and CDR2 YFSETQ.

The specimen was peripheral blood. V and J are TRBV5-1 and TRBJ1-1; D not certain. The receptor comes from a man under 40 with COVID-19, enrolled during active disease. CDR3 DNA sequence: TGCGCCAGCAGCCGACCCGGGGAGAACACTGAAGCTTTCTTT. Translating it yields CASSRPGENTEAFF.